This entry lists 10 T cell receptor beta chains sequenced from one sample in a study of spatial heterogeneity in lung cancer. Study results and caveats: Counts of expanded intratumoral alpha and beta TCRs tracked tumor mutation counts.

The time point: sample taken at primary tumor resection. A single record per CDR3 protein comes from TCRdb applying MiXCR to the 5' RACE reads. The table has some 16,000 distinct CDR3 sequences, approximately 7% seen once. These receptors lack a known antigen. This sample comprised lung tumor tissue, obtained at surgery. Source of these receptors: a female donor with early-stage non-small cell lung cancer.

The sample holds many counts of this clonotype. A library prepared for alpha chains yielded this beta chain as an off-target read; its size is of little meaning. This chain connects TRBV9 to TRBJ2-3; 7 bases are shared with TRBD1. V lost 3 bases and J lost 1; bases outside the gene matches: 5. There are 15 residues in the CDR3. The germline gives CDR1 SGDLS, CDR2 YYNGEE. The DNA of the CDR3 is TGTGCCAGCAGCGGTCCCGGGACAGGCACAGATACGCAGTATTTT. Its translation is CASSGPGTGTDTQYF.

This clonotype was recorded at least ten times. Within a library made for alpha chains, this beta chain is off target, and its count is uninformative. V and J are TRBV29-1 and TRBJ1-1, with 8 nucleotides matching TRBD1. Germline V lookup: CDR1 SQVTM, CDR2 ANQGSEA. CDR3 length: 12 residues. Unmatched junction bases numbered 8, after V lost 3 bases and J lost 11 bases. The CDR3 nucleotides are TGCAGCGTTGACCCGCAGGGGGCGCGGGCTTTCTTT. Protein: CSVDPQGARAFF.

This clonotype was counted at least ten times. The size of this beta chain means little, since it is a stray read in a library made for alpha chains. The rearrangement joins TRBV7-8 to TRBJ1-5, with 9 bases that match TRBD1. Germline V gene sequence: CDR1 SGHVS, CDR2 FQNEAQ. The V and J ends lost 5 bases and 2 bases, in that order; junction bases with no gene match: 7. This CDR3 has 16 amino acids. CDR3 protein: CASSARQGVGNQPQHF. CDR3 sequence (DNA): TGTGCCAGCAGCGCCCGACAGGGGGTTGGCAATCAGCCCCAGCATTTT.

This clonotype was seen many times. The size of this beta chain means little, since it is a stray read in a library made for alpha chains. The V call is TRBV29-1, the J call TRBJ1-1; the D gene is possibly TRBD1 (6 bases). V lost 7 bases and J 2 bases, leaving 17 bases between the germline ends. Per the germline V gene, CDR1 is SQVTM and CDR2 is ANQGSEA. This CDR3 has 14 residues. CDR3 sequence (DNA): TGCAGCGCGACAGATACAGGGCTTAACACTGAAGCTTTCTTT. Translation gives CSATDTGLNTEAFF.

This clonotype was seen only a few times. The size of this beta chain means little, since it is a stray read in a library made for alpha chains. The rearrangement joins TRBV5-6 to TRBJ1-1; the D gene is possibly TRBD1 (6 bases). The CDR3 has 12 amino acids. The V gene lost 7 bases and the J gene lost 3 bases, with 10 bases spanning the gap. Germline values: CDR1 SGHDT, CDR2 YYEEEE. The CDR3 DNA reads TGTGCCAGCTTAACAGGGTACACTGAAGCTTTCTTT. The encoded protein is CASLTGYTEAFF.

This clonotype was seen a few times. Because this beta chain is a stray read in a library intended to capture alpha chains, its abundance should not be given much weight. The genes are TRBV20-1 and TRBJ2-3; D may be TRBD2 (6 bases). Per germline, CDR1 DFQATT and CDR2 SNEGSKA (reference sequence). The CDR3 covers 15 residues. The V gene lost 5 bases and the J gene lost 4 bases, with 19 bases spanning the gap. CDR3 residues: CSAPGPAGDSDTQYF. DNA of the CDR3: TGCAGTGCTCCTGGACCGGCTGGGGACTCAGATACGCAGTATTTT.

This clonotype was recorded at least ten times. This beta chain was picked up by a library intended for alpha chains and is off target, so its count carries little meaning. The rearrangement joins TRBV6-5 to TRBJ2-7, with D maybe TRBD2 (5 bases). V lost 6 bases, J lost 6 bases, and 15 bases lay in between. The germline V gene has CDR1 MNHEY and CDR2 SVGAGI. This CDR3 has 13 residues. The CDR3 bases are TGTGCCAGCAGAGGCGGGCCTCCTGGCGAGCAGTACTTC. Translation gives CASRGGPPGEQYF.

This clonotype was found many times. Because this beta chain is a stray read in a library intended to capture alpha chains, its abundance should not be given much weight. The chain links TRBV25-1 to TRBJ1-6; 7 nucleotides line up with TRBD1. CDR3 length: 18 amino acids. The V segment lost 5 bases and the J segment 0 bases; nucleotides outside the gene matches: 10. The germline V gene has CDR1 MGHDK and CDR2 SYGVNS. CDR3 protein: CASSSVEGALSYNSPLHF. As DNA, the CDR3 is TGTGCCAGCAGTTCGGTTGAGGGGGCCCTCTCCTATAATTCACCCCTCCACTTT.

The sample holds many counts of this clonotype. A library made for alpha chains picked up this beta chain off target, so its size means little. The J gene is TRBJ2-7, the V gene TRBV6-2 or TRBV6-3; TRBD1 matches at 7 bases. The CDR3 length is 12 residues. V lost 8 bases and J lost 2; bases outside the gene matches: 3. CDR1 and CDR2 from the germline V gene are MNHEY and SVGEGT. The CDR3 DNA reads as TGTGCCAGCTTCACAGGGGCCTACGAGCAGTACTTC. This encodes CASFTGAYEQYF.

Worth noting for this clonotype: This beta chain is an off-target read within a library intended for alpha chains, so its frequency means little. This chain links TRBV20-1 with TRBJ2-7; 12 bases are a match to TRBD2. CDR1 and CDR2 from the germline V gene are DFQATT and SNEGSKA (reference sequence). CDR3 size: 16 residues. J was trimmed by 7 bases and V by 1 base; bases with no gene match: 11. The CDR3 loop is CSARGTASGGAGEQYF. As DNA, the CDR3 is TGCAGTGCTAGAGGAACGGCTAGCGGGGGGGCAGGGGAGCAGTACTTC.